These 2 T cell receptor beta chains originate from one sample sequenced in a study of shared clonotypes between healthy human individuals. Data came from immunoSEQ multiplex PCR; TCRdb stores just in-frame clones and leaves some out. The sample has a few hundred thousand clones, 87% seen once. Sequenced input: memory CD8+ T cells sorted from blood. Stated subset: CD45RO+ cells pooled with CCR7-negative TemRA cells. Every receptor here comes from a man younger than 30 in good health.

The table lists this clone with many counts. V usage is TRBV29-1 and J usage is TRBJ2-7, with D possibly being TRBD1 (5 bases). Trimming removed 4 bases at V and 5 bases at J, with 15 bases between. CDR3 length: 13 amino acids. Germline V gene data show CDR1 as SQVTM and CDR2 as ANQGSEA. DNA for the CDR3: TGCAGCGTTGCGCAGGGCCCCTTGAACGAGCAGTACTTC. Protein sequence: CSVAQGPLNEQYF.

The chain is built from TRBV10-1 and TRBJ2-5; 13 bases line up with TRBD2. V shed 4 bases and J 2 bases; nucleotides not matched to a gene: 22. The CDR3 extends over 22 amino acids. Germline CDR1 reads WNHNN; CDR2 reads SYGVQD (reference sequence). The CDR3 loop is CASSAKPTSVGLAGDLQETQYF. CDR3 sequence (DNA): TGCGCCAGCAGTGCGAAGCCCACATCGGTTGGACTAGCGGGAGACCTACAAGAGACCCAGTACTTC.